These 15 T cell receptor beta chains were all obtained from the same sample, sequenced in a study of blood T cell repertoires in COVID-19. Data came from immunoSEQ multiplex PCR; TCRdb stores just in-frame clones and leaves some out. The profile shows approximately 36,000 clones, around 80% of them singletons. Sequencing was done on a sample of peripheral blood. These receptors were obtained from a man aged 60 to 69 with COVID-19, enrolled during active disease.

J is TRBJ2-3 and V is TRBV27; 8 positions agree with TRBD2. The CDR3 runs 16 residues. V lost 4 bases, J lost 6 bases, and 12 bases stayed unmatched. Germline V gene sequence: CDR1 MNHEY, CDR2 SMNVEV (reference sequence). Written as DNA, the CDR3 is TGTGCCAGCAGTTATCTGGCTAGCGGGTCTAGGGATACGCAGTATTTT. This encodes CASSYLASGSRDTQYF.

The rearrangement uses TRBV19 and TRBJ1-1; D is ambiguous. V was cut by 5 bases and J by 4 bases, with 11 bases left in between. Looked up from germline, CDR1 is LNHDA and CDR2 is SQIVND (reference sequence). The CDR3 extends over 13 amino acids. DNA of the CDR3: TGTGCCAGTAGTGAGCGGGAGGGCACTGAAGCTTTCTTT. The encoded protein is CASSEREGTEAFF.

This chain connects TRBV19 to TRBJ1-5, with D perhaps TRBD1 (5 bases). The CDR3 is 17 amino acids. Trimming left V 1 base short and J 2 bases short, with 15 bases between. Germline CDR1 reads LNHDA; CDR2 reads SQIVND (reference sequence). In DNA, the CDR3 is TGTGCCAGTAGTATAGCAATCGGGGGGAGAGGCAATCAGCCCCAGCATTTT. This encodes CASSIAIGGRGNQPQHF.

The V call is TRBV7-8, the J call TRBJ2-1; TRBD2 matches at 7 bases. The CDR3 length is 15 residues. V shed 1 base and J 6 bases; nucleotides not matched to a gene: 6. From germline, CDR1 is SGHVS and CDR2 FQNEAQ. The CDR3 here is CASSLGAAGVNEQFF. As DNA, the CDR3 is TGTGCCAGCAGCTTAGGGGCGGCGGGAGTCAATGAGCAGTTCTTC.

The rearrangement uses TRBV9 and TRBJ2-1; the D gene is possibly TRBD1 (5 bases). The V gene's germline CDR1 is SGDLS and CDR2 YYNGEE. The length of the CDR3 is 13 residues. V was cut by 0 bases and J by 5 bases, with 6 bases left in between. The CDR3 protein is CASSVEGDNEQFF. In nucleotides, the CDR3 is TGTGCCAGCAGCGTAGAAGGGGACAATGAGCAGTTCTTC. Complete variable domain (other parts from reference TRBV9 and TRBJ2-1): DSGVTQTPKHLITATGQRVTLRCSPRSGDLSVYWYQQSLDQGLQFLIQYYNGEERAKGNILERFSAQQFPDLHSELNLSSLELGDSALYFCASSVEGDNEQFFGPGTRLTVL.

The chain has TRBV7-6 and TRBJ1-1, with D possibly being TRBD1 (5 bases). Germline V lookup: CDR1 SGHVS, CDR2 FNYEAQ. The length of the CDR3 is 15 residues. Deletions cut 1 base from V and 0 bases from J, with 9 bases between. This chain's CDR3 is CASSLVDSMNTEAFF. Here the CDR3 DNA reads TGTGCCAGCAGCTTAGTCGACAGTATGAACACTGAAGCTTTCTTT. The full variable domain, with the rest looked up from reference TRBV7-6 and TRBJ1-1, is GAGVSQSPRYKVTKRGQDVALRCDPISGHVSLYWYRQALGQGPEFLTYFNYEAQQDKSGLPNDRFSAERPEGSISTLTIQRTEQRDSAMYRCASSLVDSMNTEAFFGQGTRLTVV.

This clone is medium-sized. The rearrangement uses TRBV7-2 and TRBJ1-1; 9 nucleotides agree with TRBD1. The CDR3 totals 14 residues. Trimming removed 5 bases from V and 5 bases from J; junction bases left unmatched: 6. The germline V gene encodes CDR1 SGHTA and CDR2 FQGNSA. The CDR3 region is CASSLQGARTEAFF. The CDR3 DNA is TGTGCCAGCAGCCTACAGGGGGCGAGGACTGAAGCTTTCTTT.

The J gene is TRBJ2-7, the V gene TRBV5-6; D is ambiguous. The CDR3 contains 13 residues. Germline lookup yields CDR1 SGHDT and CDR2 YYEEEE. Trimming took 4 bases from V and 3 from J, leaving 11 bases between them. The CDR3 is CASSGVDNYEQYF. CDR3 nucleotide sequence: TGTGCCAGCAGCGGCGTCGACAACTACGAGCAGTACTTC. The full variable domain, rest sourced from reference TRBV5-6 and TRBJ2-7, is DAGVTQSPTHLIKTRGQQVTLRCSPKSGHDTVSWYQQALGQGPQFIFQYYEEEERQRGNFPDRFSGHQFPNYSSELNVNALLLGDSALYLCASSGVDNYEQYFGPGTRLTVT.

This sequence joins TRBV27 and TRBJ2-5; tentatively, D is TRBD2 (5 bases). CDR3 size: 13 residues. The ends were cut back, 4 bases at V and 1 base at J, with 7 bases in the middle. The germline gives CDR1 MNHEY, CDR2 SMNVEV (reference sequence). The chain's CDR3 is CASSWRAQETQYF. The DNA for the CDR3 is TGTGCCAGCAGTTGGCGGGCCCAAGAGACCCAGTACTTC.

The V call is TRBV29-1, the J call TRBJ1-5; D not certain. The CDR3 loop spans 13 amino acids. V lost 5 bases, J lost 5 bases, and 13 bases lay in between. The germline V gene has CDR1 SQVTM and CDR2 ANQGSEA. CDR3 nucleotides: TGCAGCGTTTTGATAGAGGGCGATCAGCCCCAGCATTTT. This gives the protein CSVLIEGDQPQHF.

CDR3 residues: CASSLMAGGYNEQFF. CDR3 DNA sequence: TGTGCCAGCAGTCTTATGGCGGGGGGATACAATGAGCAGTTCTTC. The rearrangement joins TRBV27 to TRBJ2-1; 8 bases fit TRBD2. Germline V lookup: CDR1 MNHEY, CDR2 SMNVEV (reference sequence). The CDR3 has 15 residues. Unmatched junction bases numbered 7, after V lost 5 bases and J lost 4 bases.

The chain uses TRBV2 and TRBJ2-3; TRBD2 agrees at 7 bases. This CDR3 is 16 amino acids long. V lost 2 bases, J lost 4 bases, and 9 bases stayed unmatched. Germline assignment: CDR1 SNHLY and CDR2 FYNNEI. The CDR3, as DNA: TGTGCCAGCAGTGAAAGGGCAGCGGGAATAGCAGATACGCAGTATTTT. This codes for CASSERAAGIADTQYF.

The chain employs TRBV20-1 and TRBJ1-4; 8 nucleotides match TRBD1. Looked up from germline, CDR1 is DFQATT and CDR2 is SNEGSKA (reference sequence). CDR3 length: 17 amino acids. V was clipped by 3 bases and J by 3 bases; unmatched bases: 12. CDR3 bases: TGCAGTGCTAGTGGCATTAAGACAGGGGAAGCTAATGAAAAACTGTTTTTT. Its protein product is CSASGIKTGEANEKLFF.

This chain uses TRBV25-1 with TRBJ2-3; 8 bases map to TRBD2. This CDR3 comprises 16 residues. V trimming: 4 bases; J trimming: 4 bases; junction bases outside the gene matches: 10. Per germline, CDR1 MGHDK and CDR2 SYGVNS. Written as DNA, the CDR3 is TGTGCCAGCAGTGCTTCCCGGGGGGGAGCGCCAGATACGCAGTATTTT. This sequence encodes CASSASRGGAPDTQYF.

The V gene is TRBV25-1, the J gene TRBJ2-7; 7 bases are a match to TRBD2. CDR1 and CDR2 (germline): MGHDK, SYGVNS. The CDR3 is made up of 12 amino acids. The ends lost 4 bases at V and 8 bases at J; junction bases unmatched: 5. CDR3 DNA: TGTGCCAGCAGTGTTGGCGGGAGCAAGCAGTACTTC. Translation: CASSVGGSKQYF.